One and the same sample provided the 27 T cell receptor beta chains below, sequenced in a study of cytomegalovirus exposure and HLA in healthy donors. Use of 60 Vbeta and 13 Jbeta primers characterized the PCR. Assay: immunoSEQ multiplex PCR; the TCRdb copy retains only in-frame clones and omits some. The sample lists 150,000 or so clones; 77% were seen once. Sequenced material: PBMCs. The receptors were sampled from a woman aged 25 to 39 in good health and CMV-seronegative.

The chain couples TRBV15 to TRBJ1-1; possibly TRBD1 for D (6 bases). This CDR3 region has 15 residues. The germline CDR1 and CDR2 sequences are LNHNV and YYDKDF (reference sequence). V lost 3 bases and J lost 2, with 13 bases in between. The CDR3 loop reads CATSRRQELNTEAFF. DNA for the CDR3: TGTGCCACCAGCAGGCGACAGGAACTTAACACTGAAGCTTTCTTT.

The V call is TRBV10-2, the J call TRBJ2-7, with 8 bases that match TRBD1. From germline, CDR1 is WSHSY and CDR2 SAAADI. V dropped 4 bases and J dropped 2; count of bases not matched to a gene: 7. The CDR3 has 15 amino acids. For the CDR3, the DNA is TGCGCCAGCAGTGGGGGCAGGGGGCGCACCTACGAGCAGTACTTC. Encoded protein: CASSGGRGRTYEQYF.

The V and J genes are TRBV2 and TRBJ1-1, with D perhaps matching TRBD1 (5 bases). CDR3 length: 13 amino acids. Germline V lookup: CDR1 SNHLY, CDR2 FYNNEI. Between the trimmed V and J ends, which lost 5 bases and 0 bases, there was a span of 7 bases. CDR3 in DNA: TGTGCCAGCAGTACGGGGGTGAACACTGAAGCTTTCTTT. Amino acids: CASSTGVNTEAFF.

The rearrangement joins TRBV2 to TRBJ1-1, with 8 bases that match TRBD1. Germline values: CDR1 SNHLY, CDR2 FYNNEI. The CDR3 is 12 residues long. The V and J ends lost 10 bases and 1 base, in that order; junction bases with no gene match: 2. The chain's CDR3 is CATGTGNTEAFF. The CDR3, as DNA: TGTGCCACCGGGACAGGGAACACTGAAGCTTTCTTT. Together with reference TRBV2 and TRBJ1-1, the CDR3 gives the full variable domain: EPEVTQTPSHQVTQMGQEVILRCVPISNHLYFYWYRQILGQKVEFLVSFYNNEISEKSEIFDDQFSVERPDGSNFTLKIRSTKLEDSAMYFCATGTGNTEAFFGQGTRLTVV.

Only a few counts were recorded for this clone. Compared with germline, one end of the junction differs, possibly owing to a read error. The DNA of the CDR3 is TGTGCCAGCAGTGAACTCACGGAGCGATGGGACGAGCAGTACTTC. Translation: CASSELTERWDEQYF. The genes are TRBV10-3 and TRBJ2-7, with D unclear. This CDR3 contains 15 residues. Germline V CDR1 and CDR2: ENHRY, SYGVKD.

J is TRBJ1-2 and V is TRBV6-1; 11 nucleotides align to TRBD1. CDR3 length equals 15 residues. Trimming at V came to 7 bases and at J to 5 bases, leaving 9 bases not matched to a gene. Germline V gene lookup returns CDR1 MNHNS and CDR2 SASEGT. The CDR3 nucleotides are TGTGCCAGCACCAGTATCCGGGACAGGGGGTATGGCTACACCTTC. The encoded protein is CASTSIRDRGYGYTF.

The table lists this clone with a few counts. The CDR3 here is CASLWGDKGYTQYF. CDR3 sequence (DNA): TGTGCCAGCCTATGGGGGGATAAGGGATATACGCAGTATTTT. V and J are TRBV2 and TRBJ2-3; TRBD2 might be the D (6 bases). V lost 8 bases and J 7 bases, leaving 19 bases between the germline ends. The CDR3 has 14 residues. Germline values: CDR1 SNHLY, CDR2 FYNNEI.

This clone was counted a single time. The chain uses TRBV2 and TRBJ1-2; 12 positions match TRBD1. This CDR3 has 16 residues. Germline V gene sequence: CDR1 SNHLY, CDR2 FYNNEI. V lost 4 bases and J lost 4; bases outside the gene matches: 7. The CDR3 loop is CASSAGTGGAFYGYTF. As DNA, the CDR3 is TGTGCCAGCAGTGCCGGGACAGGGGGCGCGTTCTATGGCTACACCTTC.

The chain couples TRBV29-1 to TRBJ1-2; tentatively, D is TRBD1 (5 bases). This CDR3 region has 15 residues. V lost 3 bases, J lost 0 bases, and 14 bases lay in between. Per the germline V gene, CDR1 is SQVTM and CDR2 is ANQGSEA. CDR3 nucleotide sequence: TGCAGCGTTGATGGGGGGTCGAGAGCTAACTATGGCTACACCTTC. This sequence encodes CSVDGGSRANYGYTF. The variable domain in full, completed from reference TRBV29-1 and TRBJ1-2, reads SAVISQKPSRDICQRGTSLTIQCQVDSQVTMMFWYRQQPGQSLTLIATANQGSEATYESGFVIDKFPISRPNLTFSTLTVSNMSPEDSSIYLCSVDGGSRANYGYTFGSGTRLTVV.

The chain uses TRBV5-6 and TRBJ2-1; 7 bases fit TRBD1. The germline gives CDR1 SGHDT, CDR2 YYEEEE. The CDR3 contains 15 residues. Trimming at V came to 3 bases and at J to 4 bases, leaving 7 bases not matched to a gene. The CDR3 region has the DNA TGTGCCAGCAGCTCAACCCGGGACAGATACAATGAGCAGTTCTTC. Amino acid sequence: CASSSTRDRYNEQFF.

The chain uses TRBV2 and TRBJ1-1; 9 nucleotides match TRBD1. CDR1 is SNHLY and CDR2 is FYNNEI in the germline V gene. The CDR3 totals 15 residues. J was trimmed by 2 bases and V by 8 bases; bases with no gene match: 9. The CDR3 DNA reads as TGTGCCAGCGGGAAGCAACAGGGGGCAAACACTGAAGCTTTCTTT. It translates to CASGKQQGANTEAFF.

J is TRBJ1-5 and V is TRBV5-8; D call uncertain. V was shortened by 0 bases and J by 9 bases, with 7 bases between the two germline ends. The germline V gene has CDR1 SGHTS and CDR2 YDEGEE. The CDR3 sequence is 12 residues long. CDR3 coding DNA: TGTGCCAGCAGCTTGGATAGAGGGCCCCAGCATTTT. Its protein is CASSLDRGPQHF.

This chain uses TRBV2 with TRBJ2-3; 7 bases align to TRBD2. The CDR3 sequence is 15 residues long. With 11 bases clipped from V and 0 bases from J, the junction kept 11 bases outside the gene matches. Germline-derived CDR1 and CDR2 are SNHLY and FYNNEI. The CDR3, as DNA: TGTGCCGCGAGAAGATGGGGGGGGAGCACAGATACGCAGTATTTT. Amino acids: CAARRWGGSTDTQYF.

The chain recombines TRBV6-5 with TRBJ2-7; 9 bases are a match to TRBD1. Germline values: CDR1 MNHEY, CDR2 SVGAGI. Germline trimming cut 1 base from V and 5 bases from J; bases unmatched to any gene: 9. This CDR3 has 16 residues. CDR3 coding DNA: TGTGCCAGCAGTTACTTCCGGGACAGGGATAGCAACGAGCAGTACTTC. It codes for CASSYFRDRDSNEQYF.

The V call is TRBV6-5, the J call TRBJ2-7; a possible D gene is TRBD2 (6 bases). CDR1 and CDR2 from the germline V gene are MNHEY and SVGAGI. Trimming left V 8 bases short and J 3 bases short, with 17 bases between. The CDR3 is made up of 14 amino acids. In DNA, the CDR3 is TGTGCCAGCCGCCGGAGGGAGCCCTTCTACGAGCAGTACTTC. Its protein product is CASRRREPFYEQYF.

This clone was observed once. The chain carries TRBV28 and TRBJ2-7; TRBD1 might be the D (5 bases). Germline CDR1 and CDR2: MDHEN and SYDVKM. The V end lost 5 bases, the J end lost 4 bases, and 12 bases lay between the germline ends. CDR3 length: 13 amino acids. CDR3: CASSPGRTYEQYF. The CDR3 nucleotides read TGTGCCAGCAGTCCCGGACGGACATACGAGCAGTACTTC.

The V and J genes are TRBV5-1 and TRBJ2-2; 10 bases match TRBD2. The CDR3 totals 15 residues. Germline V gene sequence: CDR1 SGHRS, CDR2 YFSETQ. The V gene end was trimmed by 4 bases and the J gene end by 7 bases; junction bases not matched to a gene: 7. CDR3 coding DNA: TGCGCCAGCAGCCTAAGCGGGGGGGCAAACGGGGAGCTGTTTTTT. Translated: CASSLSGGANGELFF.

CDR3 bases: TGTGCCAGCAGGATCACAGGGGCGGCGGGAAACACCATATATTTT. It yields the protein CASRITGAAGNTIYF. The rearrangement links TRBV6-1 to TRBJ1-3, with TRBD1 matching over 7 bases. The CDR3 extends over 15 amino acids. Germline-derived CDR1 and CDR2 are MNHNS and SASEGT. J was trimmed by 4 bases and V by 6 bases; bases with no gene match: 9.

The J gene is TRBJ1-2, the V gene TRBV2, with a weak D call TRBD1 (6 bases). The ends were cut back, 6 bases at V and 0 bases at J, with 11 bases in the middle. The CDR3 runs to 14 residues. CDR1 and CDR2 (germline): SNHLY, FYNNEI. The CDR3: CASRGDITNYGYTF. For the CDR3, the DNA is TGTGCCAGCAGGGGGGACATAACTAACTATGGCTACACCTTC.

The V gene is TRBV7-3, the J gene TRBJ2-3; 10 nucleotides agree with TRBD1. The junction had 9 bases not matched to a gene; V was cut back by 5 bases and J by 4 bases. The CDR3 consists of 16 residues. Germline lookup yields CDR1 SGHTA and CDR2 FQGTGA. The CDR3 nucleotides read TGTGCCAGCAGCCAACGGGGGACAGGGGATGCAGATACGCAGTATTTT. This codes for CASSQRGTGDADTQYF.

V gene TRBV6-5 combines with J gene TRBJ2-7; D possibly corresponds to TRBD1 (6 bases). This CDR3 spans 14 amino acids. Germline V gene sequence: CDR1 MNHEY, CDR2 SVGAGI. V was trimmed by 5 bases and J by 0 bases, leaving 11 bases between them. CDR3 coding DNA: TGTGCCAGCAGTCGAGACAGGTACTCCTACGAGCAGTACTTC. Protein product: CASSRDRYSYEQYF.

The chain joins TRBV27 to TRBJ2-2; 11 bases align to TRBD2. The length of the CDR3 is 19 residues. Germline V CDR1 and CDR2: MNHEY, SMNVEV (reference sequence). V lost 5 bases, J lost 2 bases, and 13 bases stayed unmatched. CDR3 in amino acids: CASSQITPGLAVNTGELFF. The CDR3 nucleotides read TGTGCCAGCAGTCAGATTACTCCGGGACTAGCGGTAAACACCGGGGAGCTGTTTTTT.

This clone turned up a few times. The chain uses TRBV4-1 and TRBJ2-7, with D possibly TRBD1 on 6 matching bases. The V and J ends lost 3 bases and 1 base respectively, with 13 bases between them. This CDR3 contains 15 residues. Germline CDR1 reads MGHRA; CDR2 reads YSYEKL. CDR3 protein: CASSHSTGLSYEQYF. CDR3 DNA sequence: TGCGCCAGCAGCCATTCGACAGGCCTTTCCTACGAGCAGTACTTC.

CDR3 sequence reads: CASSQEYSGITDTQYF. The CDR3 coding sequence is TGCGCCAGCAGCCAAGAATATAGCGGGATCACAGATACGCAGTATTTT. The chain combines TRBV4-3 with TRBJ2-3; 8 nucleotides line up with TRBD2. The junction had 4 bases not matched to a gene; V was cut back by 0 bases and J by 2 bases. The CDR3 extends over 16 amino acids. Germline loops: CDR1 LGHNA, CDR2 YSLEER.

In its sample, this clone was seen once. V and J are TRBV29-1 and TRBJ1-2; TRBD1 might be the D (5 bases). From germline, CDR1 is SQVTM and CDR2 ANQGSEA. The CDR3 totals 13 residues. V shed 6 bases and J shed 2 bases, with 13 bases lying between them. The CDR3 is CSVGGRLNYGYTF. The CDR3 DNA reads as TGCAGCGTGGGGGGACGGCTAAACTATGGCTACACCTTC.

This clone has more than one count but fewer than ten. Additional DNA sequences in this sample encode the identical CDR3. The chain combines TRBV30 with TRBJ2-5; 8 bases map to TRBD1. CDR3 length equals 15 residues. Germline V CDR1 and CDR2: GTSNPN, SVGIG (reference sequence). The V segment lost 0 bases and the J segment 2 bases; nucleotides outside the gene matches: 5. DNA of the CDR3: TGTGCCTGGAGTGTACCCAGGGGGCCGCAAGAGACCCAGTACTTC. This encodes CAWSVPRGPQETQYF. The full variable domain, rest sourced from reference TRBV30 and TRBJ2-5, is SQTIHQWPATLVQPVGSPLSLECTVEGTSNPNLYWYRQAAGRGLQLLFYSVGIGQISSEVPQNLSASRPQDRQFILSSKKLLLSDSGFYLCAWSVPRGPQETQYFGPGTRLLVL.

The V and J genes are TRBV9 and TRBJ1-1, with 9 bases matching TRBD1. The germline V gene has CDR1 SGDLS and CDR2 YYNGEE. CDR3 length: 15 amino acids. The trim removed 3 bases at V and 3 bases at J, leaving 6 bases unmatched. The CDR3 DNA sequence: TGTGCCAGCAGCGCACAGGGGGCCGGGGACACTGAAGCTTTCTTT. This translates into CASSAQGAGDTEAFF.